This record concerns one TCR beta chain sequence. Its target is unknown. The record originates from a study of OX40 agonist ivuxolimab in advanced cancers. Study-level information: Ivuxolimab was delivered to patients intravenously every 2 weeks at doses spanning 0.01 to 10 mg/kg. Study-level results: Both blood CD4+ and CD8+ T cells showed clonal growth by week 6 at 0.1 to 3.0 mg/kg. Part of the nonresponder group also had normalized T-cell clonal expansion that was low. Among the lowest levels of clonal expansion were found in partial responders at 0.1-3.0 mg/kg.

Germline CDR1 and CDR2: SGHTA and FQGNSA. With V trimmed by 4 bases and J by 5 bases, 6 bases remained unmatched. CDR3 size: 15 residues. Sequencing was performed with immunoSEQ multiplex PCR; in TCRdb, only in-frame clones are kept and a portion is missing. The sample lists some 95,000 clones; roughly 85% were seen once. The rearrangement links TRBV7-2 to TRBJ2-2, with 8 nucleotides matching TRBD1. This material consisted of CD4+ or CD8+ T cells sorted from blood, taken in a trial of the OX40 agonist ivuxolimab. This TCR was sampled from an adult with an advanced solid tumor such as melanoma, head and neck, liver or kidney cancer. DNA for the CDR3: TGTGCCAGCAGCTCCCGCACAGGGGGGACCGGGGAGCTGTTTTTT. Translated: CASSSRTGGTGELFF. The whole variable domain, filled in from reference TRBV7-2 and TRBJ2-2, reads GAGVSQSPSNKVTEKGKDVELRCDPISGHTALYWYRQSLGQGLEFLIYFQGNSAPDKSGLPSDRFSAERTGGSVSTLTIQRTQQEDSAVYLCASSSRTGGTGELFFGEGSRLTVL.